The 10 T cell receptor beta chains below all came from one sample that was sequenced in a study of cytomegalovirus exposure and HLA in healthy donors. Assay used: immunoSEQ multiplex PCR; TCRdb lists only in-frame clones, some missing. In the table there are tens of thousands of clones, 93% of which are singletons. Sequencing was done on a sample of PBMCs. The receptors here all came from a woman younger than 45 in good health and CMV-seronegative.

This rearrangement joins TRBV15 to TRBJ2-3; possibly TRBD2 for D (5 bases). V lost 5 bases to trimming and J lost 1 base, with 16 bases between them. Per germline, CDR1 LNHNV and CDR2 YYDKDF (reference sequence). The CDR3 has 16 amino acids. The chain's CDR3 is CATSGLYTGGTDTQYF. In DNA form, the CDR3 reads TGTGCCACCAGCGGGCTCTACACCGGGGGCACAGATACGCAGTATTTT.

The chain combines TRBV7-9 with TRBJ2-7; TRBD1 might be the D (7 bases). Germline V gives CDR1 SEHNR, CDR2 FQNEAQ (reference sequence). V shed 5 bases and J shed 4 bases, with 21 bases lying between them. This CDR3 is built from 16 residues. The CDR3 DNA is TGTGCCAGCAGCACACCCCGTGGAGGGGGCTCATACGAGCAGTACTTC. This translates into CASSTPRGGGSYEQYF.

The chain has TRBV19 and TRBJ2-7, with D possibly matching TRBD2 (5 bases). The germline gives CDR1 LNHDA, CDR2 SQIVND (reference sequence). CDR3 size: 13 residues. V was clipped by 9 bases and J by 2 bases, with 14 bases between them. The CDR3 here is CASSGRETYEQYF. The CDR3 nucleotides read TGTGCCAGCAGCGGACGGGAAACCTACGAGCAGTACTTC.

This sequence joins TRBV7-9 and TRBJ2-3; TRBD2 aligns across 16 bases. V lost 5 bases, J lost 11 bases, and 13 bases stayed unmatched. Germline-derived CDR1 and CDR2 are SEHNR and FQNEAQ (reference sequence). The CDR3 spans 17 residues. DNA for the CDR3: TGTGCCAGCAGCCCACCGGTCGGGACTAGCGGGGGGGTATTGCAGTATTTT. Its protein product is CASSPPVGTSGGVLQYF.

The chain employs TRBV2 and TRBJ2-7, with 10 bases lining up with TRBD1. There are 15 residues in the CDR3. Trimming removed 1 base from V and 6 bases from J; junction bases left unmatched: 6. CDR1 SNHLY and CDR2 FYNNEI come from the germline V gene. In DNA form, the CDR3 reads TGTGCCAGCAGTGAAGGCGGGACAGGGGTGGCCGAGCAGTACTTC. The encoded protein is CASSEGGTGVAEQYF. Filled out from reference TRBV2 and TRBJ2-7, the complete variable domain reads EPEVTQTPSHQVTQMGQEVILRCVPISNHLYFYWYRQILGQKVEFLVSFYNNEISEKSEIFDDQFSVERPDGSNFTLKIRSTKLEDSAMYFCASSEGGTGVAEQYFGPGTRLTVT.

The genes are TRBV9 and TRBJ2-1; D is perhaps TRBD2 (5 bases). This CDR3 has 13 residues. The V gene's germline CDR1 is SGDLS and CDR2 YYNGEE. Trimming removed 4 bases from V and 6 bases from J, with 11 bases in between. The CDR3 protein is CASSPPAGNEQFF. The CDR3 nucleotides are TGTGCCAGCAGCCCCCCTGCGGGCAATGAGCAGTTCTTC.

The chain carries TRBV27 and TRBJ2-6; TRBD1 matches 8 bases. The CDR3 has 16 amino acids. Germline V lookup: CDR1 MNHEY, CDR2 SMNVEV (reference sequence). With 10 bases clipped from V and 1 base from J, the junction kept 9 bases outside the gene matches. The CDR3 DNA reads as TGTGCCACCCAAGGGCAGGGGGCTTCTGGGGCCAACGTCCTGACTTTC. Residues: CATQGQGASGANVLTF.

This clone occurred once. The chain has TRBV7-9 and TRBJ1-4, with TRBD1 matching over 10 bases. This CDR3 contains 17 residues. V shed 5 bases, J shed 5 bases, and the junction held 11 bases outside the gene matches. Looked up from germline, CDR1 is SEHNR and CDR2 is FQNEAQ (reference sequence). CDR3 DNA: TGTGCCAGCAGCCCAAGGGACAGGGGAGAAAACAATGAAAAACTGTTTTTT. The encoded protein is CASSPRDRGENNEKLFF.

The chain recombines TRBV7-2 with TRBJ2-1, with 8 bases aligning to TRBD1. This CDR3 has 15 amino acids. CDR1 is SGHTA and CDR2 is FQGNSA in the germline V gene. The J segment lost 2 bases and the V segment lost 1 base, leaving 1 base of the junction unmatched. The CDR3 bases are TGTGCCAGCAGCTTAGACAGGGGGACCTACAATGAGCAGTTCTTC. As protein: CASSLDRGTYNEQFF.

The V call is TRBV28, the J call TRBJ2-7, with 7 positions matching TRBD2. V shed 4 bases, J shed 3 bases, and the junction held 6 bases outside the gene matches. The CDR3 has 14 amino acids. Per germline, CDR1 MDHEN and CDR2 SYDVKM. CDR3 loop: CASSWGGPNYEQYF. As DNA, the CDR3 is TGTGCCAGCAGTTGGGGAGGGCCGAACTACGAGCAGTACTTC.